This T cell receptor beta chain was recorded in a study of blood T cell repertoires in COVID-19. Some clones are missing from TCRdb's copy, which holds only in-frame ones; the method was immunoSEQ multiplex PCR. The sample holds more than 65,000 clones, about 83% seen once. V gave up 9 bases and J gave up 0 bases, with 13 bases separating them. The CDR3 has 14 residues. The germline V gene has CDR1 SGHDN and CDR2 FVKESK. The receptor comes from a man in his thirties or forties with COVID-19, enrolled during active disease. Sequencing was carried out using peripheral blood. The chain employs TRBV14 and TRBJ2-3; D is possibly TRBD2 (5 bases). The CDR3 region is CASSTDSSTDTQYF. The CDR3 DNA follows: TGTGCCAGTTCGACGGACTCTAGCACAGATACGCAGTATTTT.